Listed below are T cell receptor beta chains from one sample, sequenced in a study of blood T cell repertoires in COVID-19. Profiled with immunoSEQ multiplex PCR; TCRdb holds only in-frame clones, not every one. In the table there are tens of thousands of clones, about 70% of which are singletons. Sequencing was done on a sample of peripheral blood. These receptors were collected from a woman aged 80 or older with acute or convalescent COVID-19. The CDR3 runs from the conserved cysteine through the conserved F or W. Each record gives: clone size, J gene, D gene, V gene, CDR3 protein, CDR3 DNA. D genes are given only for firm matches. Part of the rows lack a size; the others show once, few, many or a class for expanded clones.

-,TRBJ1-6,-,TRBV3-1/TRBV3-2,CASSQANRPGSPLHF,TGTGCCAGCAGCCAAGCGAACCGCCCGGGGTCACCCCTCCACTTT
once,TRBJ1-5,-,TRBV7-9,CASSLEPGQPQHF,TGTGCCAGCAGCTTGGAGCCGGGACAGCCCCAGCATTTT
-,TRBJ1-6,TRBD1,TRBV28,CASTRNRGESPLHF,TGTGCCAGCACCCGAAACAGGGGAGAATCACCCCTCCACTTT
-,TRBJ2-7,-,TRBV15,CATSRMKGAYYEQYF,TGTGCCACCAGCAGAATGAAAGGGGCCTACTACGAGCAGTACTTC
once,TRBJ2-2,-,TRBV30,CAWSVLGARDTGELFF,TGTGCCTGGAGTGTACTGGGGGCAAGGGACACCGGGGAGCTGTTTTTT
-,TRBJ2-6,-,TRBV3-1/TRBV3-2,CASSPKQGWAGANVLTF,TGTGCCAGCAGCCCTAAACAGGGATGGGCTGGGGCCAACGTCCTGACTTTC
-,TRBJ2-7,TRBD2,TRBV5-1,CASSSSGTSYEQYF,TGCGCCAGCAGCTCTAGCGGGACCTCCTACGAGCAGTACTTC
-,TRBJ2-2,TRBD1,TRBV25-1,CASSGLQGAMNTGELFF,TGTGCCAGCAGTGGGTTACAGGGGGCAATGAACACCGGGGAGCTGTTTTTT
-,TRBJ1-1,-,TRBV11-1,CASSFGQAKAFF,TGTGCCAGCAGCTTTGGGCAGGCGAAAGCTTTCTTT
-,TRBJ2-1,-,TRBV5-1,CASSLWGPQNEQFF,TGCGCCAGCAGCTTGTGGGGGCCACAGAATGAGCAGTTCTTC
-,TRBJ2-5,-,TRBV6-5,CASTKSGRETQYF,TGTGCCAGCACCAAGTCGGGTCGAGAGACCCAGTACTTC
few,TRBJ1-4,-,TRBV29-1,CSAPWGEKLFF,TGCAGCGCCCCATGGGGCGAAAAACTGTTTTTT
-,TRBJ2-7,TRBD2,TRBV27,CASRTSGTYEQYF,TGTGCCAGCCGGACTAGCGGCACCTACGAGCAGTACTTC
-,TRBJ2-7,-,TRBV12-2,CASRSGVAYEQYF,TGTGCAAGTCGCTCCGGGGTAGCCTACGAGCAGTACTTC
-,TRBJ2-2,-,TRBV7-9,CASSLASLTGNTGELFF,TGTGCCAGCAGCTTGGCCAGTTTAACAGGGAACACCGGGGAGCTGTTTTTT
few,TRBJ1-1,-,TRBV18,CASATGNTEAFF,TGTGCCAGCGCGACGGGTAACACTGAAGCTTTCTTT
-,TRBJ2-1,TRBD1,TRBV27,CASSLSHRGDEQFF,TGTGCCAGCAGTTTATCTCACAGGGGGGACGAGCAGTTCTTC
-,TRBJ2-1,-,TRBV5-1,CASSFLELSSYNEQFF,TGCGCCAGCAGCTTCTTGGAGTTGAGCTCCTACAATGAGCAGTTCTTC
-,TRBJ1-2,TRBD1,TRBV14,CASSQGAGGDYGYTF,TGTGCCAGCAGCCAAGGGGCAGGGGGCGACTATGGCTACACCTTC
-,TRBJ2-7,-,TRBV7-3,CAREGNWMSEQYF,TGTGCCAGGGAGGGGAACTGGATGTCCGAGCAGTACTTC
-,TRBJ2-7,-,TRBV3-1/TRBV3-2,CASSHRAGTYEQYF,TGTGCCAGCAGCCACCGCGCGGGAACCTACGAGCAGTACTTC
few,TRBJ1-5,-,TRBV15,CATSSFRGRKPQHF,TGTGCCACCAGCTCTTTCCGGGGTCGGAAGCCCCAGCATTTT
-,TRBJ1-2,TRBD1,TRBV30,CAWRRTGRDGYTF,TGTGCCTGGAGGAGGACAGGGAGAGATGGCTACACCTTC
many,TRBJ1-1,TRBD1,TRBV19,CASSTGQGSGFVAEAFF,TGTGCCAGTAGTACTGGACAGGGTTCGGGCTTTGTCGCTGAAGCTTTCTTT
-,TRBJ2-1,TRBD2,TRBV5-4,CASSLALAGPNGEQFF,TGTGCCAGCAGCTTGGCGCTAGCGGGACCCAACGGGGAGCAGTTCTTC
-,TRBJ2-2,-,TRBV19,CASRKTVSGTGELFF,TGTGCCAGTAGAAAGACCGTCTCGGGCACCGGGGAGCTGTTTTTT
-,TRBJ1-5,-,TRBV7-2,CASSLVRGSNQPQHF,TGTGCCAGCAGCTTAGTCAGGGGTAGCAATCAGCCCCAGCATTTT
-,TRBJ2-1,TRBD2,TRBV2,CASSERGLALYNEQFF,TGTGCCAGCAGTGAAAGGGGACTAGCTCTCTACAATGAGCAGTTCTTC
-,TRBJ2-7,-,TRBV7-9,CASSLGLTFPVEQYF,TGTGCCAGCAGCTTAGGCCTAACCTTCCCCGTCGAGCAGTACTTC
medium-sized,TRBJ2-7,-,TRBV12-3/TRBV12-4,CASSRSPYEQYF,TGTGCCAGCAGCCGGAGTCCCTACGAGCAGTACTTC